This TCR beta chain came from a study of blood T cell repertoires in COVID-19. Germline V gives CDR1 SGHNT, CDR2 YYREEE (reference sequence). This CDR3 has 15 amino acids. Trimming took 4 bases from V and 0 from J, leaving 11 bases between them. How the authors handled the data: Estimates of nucleated cell counts were drawn from the amplification of reference gene primers. The table came from immunoSEQ multiplex PCR; TCRdb's copy has only in-frame clones and leaves some out. The V and J calls and clone size are taken from that table; D and trimming were inferred from the DNA. The sample contains about 160,000 clones, 80% to 90% of which appear only once. Seattle's enrolled individuals joined amid active infection and were then monitored longitudinally.

Sequencing input: peripheral blood. The chain couples TRBV5-4 to TRBJ2-1, with D hard to call. The clonotype originates from a man younger than 35 with COVID-19, enrolled during active disease. The CDR3 coding sequence is TGTGCCAGCAGCAGCGACTTGGGCTCCTACAATGAGCAGTTCTTC. Protein: CASSSDLGSYNEQFF.